The sequence of this T cell receptor beta chain was determined in a study of persistence of HIV-infected CD4 T cells. The CDR3 consists of 15 residues. Trimming left V 3 bases short and J 4 bases short, with 13 bases between. CDR1 and CDR2 (germline): LGHNT, FRNRAP. Cells were stimulated with overlapping HIV-1 Gag 15-mer peptides. Sorting of responding CD4+ T cells relied on upregulated CD40 ligand together with CD69. Donors had undetectable plasma HIV-1 RNA, under 50 copies/mL, for 4+ years. Donors had CD4+ T cell counts above 400 cells/uL and were CMV-seropositive. This was the immunoSEQ version 4 assay in survey mode. Each sample used up to 1 ug genomic DNA diluted to about 10 ng/uL. Method: immunoSEQ multiplex PCR; TCRdb's copy keeps in-frame clones and lacks some. The sample yields some 30,000 clones, roughly 71% seen once. To note about this clone: What it binds is unknown.

Findings of the study overall: Degenerate expanded CDR3beta sequences were enriched among CMV- and Gag-responding cells.

The J gene is TRBJ1-5, the V gene TRBV12-5, with a weak D call TRBD1 (6 bases). This clonotype was obtained from an adult man with HIV who was CMV-seropositive. Sequenced here: CD4+ T cells sorted from PBMCs after approximately 19-hour stimulation, sampled from a patient who received antiretroviral therapy. The CDR3 DNA is TGTGCTAGTGGTTTTGACCCCCAGGGGAATCAGCCCCAGCATTTT. Amino acid sequence: CASGFDPQGNQPQHF.